The subject of this entry is one TCR beta chain. The data stem from a study of shared clonotypes between healthy human individuals. Libraries were prepared by immunoSEQ multiplex PCR; TCRdb keeps only in-frame clonotypes and omits some of them. The sample yields approximately 500,000 clones, 79% seen once. The study drew all its donors from Caucasian adults living in Nashville, Tennessee. The V end was cut by 4 bases, the J end by 8 bases, with 22 bases between. CDR1 is SGHNT and CDR2 is YYREEE in the germline V gene (reference sequence). This CDR3 region has 16 residues. This sequence originates from a woman aged 40 to 50 in good health. Some clones in this sample may be carry-over from other donors' samples. The sequenced sample was PBMCs. This chain uses TRBV5-4 with TRBJ2-1, with D tentatively TRBD2 (6 bases). The CDR3 here is CASSRRGGGALDEQFF. CDR3 nucleotides: TGTGCCAGCAGCCGAAGGGGCGGAGGGGCGCTCGATGAGCAGTTCTTC.